Following are 3 T cell receptor beta chains from one sample sequenced in a study of read filtering for tumor transcriptome and immune sequencing. From about 400 ng of RNA, a library with molecular barcoded alpha/delta and beta/gamma adaptors was made. One entry per CDR3 protein results from TCRdb running MiXCR on the reads. The sample has 120,000 or so distinct CDR3 sequences, 10% to 15% seen once. The sample comprised a population of CD138-negative cells sorted from bone marrow. Receptors were obtained from a donor at least 40 years old with multiple myeloma.

This clonotype occurred once. One junction end disagrees with the germline gene, perhaps due to a read error. The chain carries TRBV29-1 and TRBJ2-3; 7 nucleotides align to TRBD1. The CDR3 loop spans 14 amino acids. Germline V gene data show CDR1 as SQVTM and CDR2 as ANQGSEA. The CDR3 DNA reads as TGCAGCCTCTGGAGACAGGGAGCCACAGATGCGCAGTATTTT. It is translated as CSLWRQGATDAQYF.

Many counts were recorded for this clonotype. CDR3 sequence: CASSPGYTEAFF. The DNA for the CDR3 is TGTGCCAGCTCACCGGGGTACACTGAAGCTTTCTTT. The V call is TRBV18, the J call TRBJ1-1, with D unclear. In germline, CDR1 is KGHSH, CDR2 LQKENI. Trimming removed 3 bases at V and 3 bases at J, with 5 bases between. The CDR3 runs to 12 residues. Full variable domain (missing parts from reference TRBV18 and TRBJ1-1): NAGVMQNPRHLVRRRGQEARLRCSPMKGHSHVYWYRQLPEEGLKFMVYLQKENIIDESGMPKERFSAEFPKEGPSILRIQQVVRGDSAAYFCASSPGYTEAFFGQGTRLTVV.

A remark on this clonotype: This may be a read error: a much more frequent sequence differs by one nucleotide. The V call is TRBV10-2, the J call TRBJ1-5; D is ambiguous. This CDR3 is 14 amino acids long. From germline, CDR1 is WSHSY and CDR2 SAAADI. The DNA for the CDR3 is TGCTCCAGCAGTTTGACGGATAGCAATCAGCCCCAGCATTTT. As protein: CSSSLTDSNQPQHF.